A selection of T cell receptor beta chains follows, all from one sample in a study of blood T cell repertoires in COVID-19. Sequencing used immunoSEQ multiplex PCR; TCRdb keeps in-frame clones, though not all of them. The sample yields fewer than 450,000 clones, around 88% seen once. The sequenced material came from peripheral blood. The receptors derive from a woman between 50 and 59 years old with COVID-19, enrolled during active disease. The CDR3 runs from the conserved cysteine through the conserved F or W. Fields, in order: CDR3 DNA, CDR3 protein, V gene, clone size, D gene, J gene. A D gene is named only where the DNA matches it firmly. Clone size is shown for a subset of rows, as once, few, many or a class of expanded clone.

TGTGCCAGCAGCTTAGGGGGGGGCACTGAAGCTTTCTTT	CASSLGGGTEAFF	TRBV7-8	.	.	TRBJ1-1
TGTGCCTGGAGTCAATCCTACGAGCAGTACTTC	CAWSQSYEQYF	TRBV30	.	.	TRBJ2-7
TGTGCCCCGGGGAGGCAGTCAAATAATGAAAAACTGTTTTTT	CAPGRQSNNEKLFF	TRBV9	.	.	TRBJ1-4
TGTGCCAGCAGCCCCAGACAGTGGGCGAGGAGAGACACCATATATTTT	CASSPRQWARRDTIYF	TRBV11-2	.	.	TRBJ1-3
TGTGCCAGCAGCTTTTCCGACAGGGACGGCTACACCTTC	CASSFSDRDGYTF	TRBV7-9	few	TRBD1	TRBJ1-2
TGTGCCAGTAGTCCCTACGGAGGGGATGAAAAACTGTTTTTT	CASSPYGGDEKLFF	TRBV19	.	.	TRBJ1-4
TGTGCCAGCAGCCAGTATGCCGGGGGGGCCGAAGATACGCAGTATTTT	CASSQYAGGAEDTQYF	TRBV14	.	TRBD2	TRBJ2-3
TGTGCCAGCAGCCTCCCGATGGGGGGCACTGAAGCTTTCTTT	CASSLPMGGTEAFF	TRBV11-2	.	.	TRBJ1-1
TGTGCCAGCAGCTTATATGCGGGGGTCGTCACCGGGGAGCTGTTTTTT	CASSLYAGVVTGELFF	TRBV11-2	.	TRBD2	TRBJ2-2
TGTGCCAGCAGCCAAGCGGGGACTACTAAAGCTTTCTTT	CASSQAGTTKAFF	TRBV11-3	.	.	TRBJ1-1
TGTGCCAGCAGCTCCGCCGGGGACAATGAGCAGTTCTTC	CASSSAGDNEQFF	TRBV7-9	.	.	TRBJ2-1
TGTGCCAGCAGAGAATCAGGGGGCACAGATACGCAGTATTTT	CASRESGGTDTQYF	TRBV28	.	.	TRBJ2-3
TGTGCCAGCAGCCGTGCAGGGGGTCCCCTCTATGGCTACACCTTC	CASSRAGGPLYGYTF	TRBV3-1/TRBV3-2	.	TRBD1	TRBJ1-2
TGTGCCAGCACCCTTGGTAGGCGGGATCCGAACACCATATATTTT	CASTLGRRDPNTIYF	TRBV5-6	.	.	TRBJ1-3
TGTGCCAGCAGTCGGCGACAGGGTAGGACAGATACGCAGTATTTT	CASSRRQGRTDTQYF	TRBV28	.	TRBD1	TRBJ2-3
TGTGCCAGCAGCCAAGAAAGAGCGCAAGCTTTCTTT	CASSQERAQAFF	TRBV3-1/TRBV3-2	.	.	TRBJ1-1
TGCAGCGTTGAAGGAGCTGGACAGGGGAGGTTTCCAGATACGCAGTATTTT	CSVEGAGQGRFPDTQYF	TRBV29-1	.	TRBD1	TRBJ2-3
TGTGCCAGCAGCTTAGGGAGGGCAGTTCCCGACAATGAGCAGTTCTTC	CASSLGRAVPDNEQFF	TRBV7-6	.	.	TRBJ2-1
TGTGCCAGCAGCTTATTAGCGGGGGGCTTAGAGACCCAGTACTTC	CASSLLAGGLETQYF	TRBV7-3	.	TRBD2	TRBJ2-5
TGTGCCAGCAGTTTCCAGGGGCGGGGGCAAACCTACAATGAGCAGTTCTTC	CASSFQGRGQTYNEQFF	TRBV27	.	.	TRBJ2-1
TGTGCCAGTAGTATGTCCCGGGACAGGGATTCACCCCTCCACTTT	CASSMSRDRDSPLHF	TRBV19	.	TRBD1	TRBJ1-6
TGTGCCAGCAGCTTAGGAGCGCTGAACACTGAAGCTTTCTTT	CASSLGALNTEAFF	TRBV7-9	once	.	TRBJ1-1
TGTGCCAGCAGACCCCGACAGGGACAAGAGACCCAGTACTTC	CASRPRQGQETQYF	TRBV2	once	TRBD1	TRBJ2-5
TGTGCCAGCATCGAAGGTCGAGGTCGTGTGAATGGCTACACCTTC	CASIEGRGRVNGYTF	TRBV6-5	once	.	TRBJ1-2
TGTGCCAGCAGTTTATCCAGGGTAGGTACTGAAGCTTTCTTT	CASSLSRVGTEAFF	TRBV27	.	.	TRBJ1-1
TGCGCCAGCAATCGGGGAAGTTGGGTTGATGGCTACACCTTC	CASNRGSWVDGYTF	TRBV5-1	.	.	TRBJ1-2
TGTGCCAGCAGTCGAGTGTCGGGCACTGAAGCTTTCTTT	CASSRVSGTEAFF	TRBV12-3/TRBV12-4	.	.	TRBJ1-1
TGTGCCAGCAGCGCCTTGCTAGCAGGCTACACCTTC	CASSALLAGYTF	TRBV5-6	.	.	TRBJ1-2
TGTGCCAGCCGGGACAGGGTCCCCGATACGCAGTATTTT	CASRDRVPDTQYF	TRBV6-5	.	TRBD1	TRBJ2-3
TGTGCCAGCAGCTCCGGGGGGACGGGATTTCGGGAGTTCCAGCAGTACTTC	CASSSGGTGFREFQQYF	TRBV5-4	.	TRBD2	TRBJ2-7
TGTGCCAGCATGCAATTCCCGGGACAGGTATCTCCGGAGAGCTATGGCTACACCTTC	CASMQFPGQVSPESYGYTF	TRBV28	.	TRBD1	TRBJ1-2
TGTGCCATCAGTGAAGCGGGACGCCGCTATGGCTACACCTTC	CAISEAGRRYGYTF	TRBV10-3	.	.	TRBJ1-2
TGTGCCAGTAGTATAGATTCCGGGACAGGGATCTACTATGGCTACACCTTC	CASSIDSGTGIYYGYTF	TRBV19	.	TRBD1	TRBJ1-2
TGTGCCAGCAGTCCGACAGGGAACACAGATACGCAGTATTTT	CASSPTGNTDTQYF	TRBV6-6	.	TRBD1	TRBJ2-3
TGTGCCAGCAGCCAGGGGGCCTTGGGCTACACCTTC	CASSQGALGYTF	TRBV7-9	.	TRBD1	TRBJ1-2
TGTGCCAGCAGCGTCGTCCAGGGCAAGACCGGGGAGCTGTTTTTT	CASSVVQGKTGELFF	TRBV5-4	.	.	TRBJ2-2
TGTGCCACCCCGGGACAGCCCTATGGCTACACCTTC	CATPGQPYGYTF	TRBV28	.	TRBD1	TRBJ1-2
TGTGCCAGCAGCCAGACAAGGCCCGCAGAGCAGTTCTTC	CASSQTRPAEQFF	TRBV7-9	.	.	TRBJ2-1
TGTGCCAGCAGGCCGGGGGTACAGCCCCAGCATTTT	CASRPGVQPQHF	TRBV28	.	.	TRBJ1-5